This T cell receptor (beta chain) was retrieved from a study of blood T cell repertoires in COVID-19. The CDR3 is made up of 16 amino acids. Germline CDR1 is MDHEN and CDR2 is SYDVKM. The V segment lost 7 bases and the J segment 7 bases; nucleotides outside the gene matches: 14. The table came from immunoSEQ multiplex PCR; TCRdb's copy has only in-frame clones and leaves some out. The sample lists fewer than 110,000 clones, more than 85% occurring once. The chain is built from TRBV28 and TRBJ2-1; 9 bases fit TRBD1. The sample taken for sequencing was peripheral blood. The origin of this receptor is a human donor in a cohort sampled during active COVID-19. CDR3: CASNTFPGQGSNEQFF. CDR3 DNA: TGTGCCAGCAATACCTTTCCGGGACAGGGTAGTAATGAGCAGTTCTTC.